This T cell receptor (beta chain) appears in the sequencing data of a study of CD8 T cells in ankylosing spondylitis. Looked up from germline, CDR1 is MRHNA and CDR2 is SNTAGT. The CDR3 consists of 13 residues. V was cut by 0 bases and J by 5 bases, with 7 bases left in between. From the 5' RACE reads, TCRdb called clonotypes with MiXCR, one entry per CDR3 protein. The data show 250,000 to 350,000 distinct CDR3 sequences, around 18% seen once. Broader study findings: Reactive arthritis synovial fluid and blood previously showed some of these motif variants. Made up of fewer than ten highly homologous variants, a TCR beta motif appeared characteristic of ankylosing spondylitis blood.

This clonotype was counted between two and nine times. Its specificity is not known. This chain links TRBV6-4 with TRBJ2-5, with D hard to call. This sequence originates from a male donor with ankylosing spondylitis or in good health (not recorded which). The sequencing input was blood, either unsorted or a sorted T cell fraction (not recorded which). CDR3 protein: CASSDSPEETQYF. In DNA form, the CDR3 reads TGTGCCAGCAGTGACTCGCCGGAGGAGACCCAGTACTTC.